One and the same sample provided the 17 T cell receptor beta chains below, sequenced in a study of T cells after posttransplantation cyclophosphamide. The naive gate required viable CD3+CD4+ or CD3+CD8+ cells with CCR7+CD45RA+CD45RO-CD95-CD27+CD28+ phenotype. This table comes from immunoSEQ multiplex PCR, and its TCRdb copy is limited to in-frame clones, with some not included. The table includes under 35,000 clones, about nine tenths detected once. The sequencing input was naive CD4+ T cells sorted from PBMCs. The source of these receptors is a woman aged 55-75 years in good health, CMV-negative, and a related stem cell transplant donor.

The table lists this clone with a count of one. This chain joins TRBV5-1 and TRBJ2-1; weak D call: TRBD2 (6 bases). Trimming left V 0 bases short and J 4 bases short, with 11 bases between. CDR3 length: 15 residues. CDR1 and CDR2 from the germline V gene are SGHRS and YFSETQ. CDR3 residues: CASSLVLAQYNEQFF. CDR3 DNA: TGCGCCAGCAGCTTGGTACTAGCCCAATACAATGAGCAGTTCTTC.

This clone was seen a few times. The gene calls are TRBV21-1 and TRBJ2-3; the table's TRBD1 call for D was not verified on the DNA. TRBV21-1 is assigned pseudogene status. CDR3 length: 14 residues. CDR3 bases: TGTGCCAGCAGCAAAGACAGGATCACAGATACGCAGTATTTT. Its translation is CASSKDRITDTQYF.

The rearrangement uses TRBV2 and TRBJ1-2; the match to TRBD1 covers 9 bases. Looked up from germline, CDR1 is SNHLY and CDR2 is FYNNEI. With 4 bases clipped from V and 7 bases from J, the junction kept 10 bases outside the gene matches. The CDR3 extends over 15 amino acids. CDR3 loop: CASSVVGQGIGGYTF. In DNA, the CDR3 is TGTGCCAGCAGTGTGGTGGGACAGGGTATTGGTGGCTACACCTTC.

The chain combines TRBV7-8 with TRBJ1-3, with D possibly TRBD1 on 6 matching bases. This CDR3 contains 17 residues. The V end was cut by 8 bases, the J end by 9 bases, with 29 bases between. CDR1 SGHVS and CDR2 FQNEAQ come from the germline V gene. This CDR3 is CASVPSPGVTTLGTIYF. The CDR3 DNA reads as TGTGCCAGCGTTCCGTCCCCAGGGGTTACCACGTTGGGCACCATATATTTT.

This clone came up once. The gene calls are TRBV9 and TRBJ1-4; unclear D gene. Germline V lookup: CDR1 SGDLS, CDR2 YYNGEE. V lost 2 bases, J lost 10 bases, and 12 bases lay in between. The CDR3 is made up of 13 amino acids. CDR3 in DNA: TGTGCCAGCAGCGTCGTAGGAGGAGGAAAACTGTTTTTT. This encodes CASSVVGGGKLFF.

This chain joins TRBV4-2 and TRBJ2-3; 9 bases match TRBD2. V lost 0 bases, J lost 4 bases, and 5 bases stayed unmatched. The germline V gene has CDR1 LGHNA and CDR2 YNFKEQ. This CDR3 has 16 amino acids. The CDR3 here is CASSQDFSSGADTQYF. The CDR3, as DNA: TGTGCCAGCAGCCAAGATTTCTCTAGCGGGGCAGATACGCAGTATTTT.

The rearrangement joins TRBV30 to TRBJ2-2; maybe TRBD1 (6 bases). CDR3 length equals 14 residues. Trimming cost V 4 bases and J 5 bases, with 14 bases left between them. Germline loops: CDR1 GTSNPN, CDR2 SVGIG (reference sequence). In nucleotides, the CDR3 is TGTGCCTGGATGTCAGGGGCGAGGACCGGGGAGCTGTTTTTT. Translated, it gives CAWMSGARTGELFF.

The chain combines TRBV11-2 with TRBJ2-1; D gene uncertain. This CDR3 is built from 16 residues. Germline V CDR1 and CDR2: SGHAT, FQNNGV. Trimming shortened V by 5 bases and J by 5 bases, and 19 bases separated the two germline ends. The CDR3 sequence: CASSPTRRPSDNEQFF. CDR3 nucleotide sequence: TGTGCCAGCAGCCCTACGCGACGTCCTAGTGACAATGAGCAGTTCTTC.

The gene calls are TRBV30 and TRBJ2-1, with 10 bases aligning to TRBD2. Looked up from germline, CDR1 is GTSNPN and CDR2 is SVGIG (reference sequence). The CDR3 is made up of 16 amino acids. Trimming cost V 5 bases and J 5 bases; bases outside gene matches: 12. The CDR3 region is CAWASSGRERNNEQFF. CDR3 DNA sequence: TGTGCCTGGGCTTCTAGCGGGAGAGAGCGGAACAATGAGCAGTTCTTC. The whole variable domain, filled in from reference TRBV30 and TRBJ2-1, reads SQTIHQWPATLVQPVGSPLSLECTVEGTSNPNLYWYRQAAGRGLQLLFYSVGIGQISSEVPQNLSASRPQDRQFILSSKKLLLSDSGFYLCAWASSGRERNNEQFFGPGTRLTVL.

The chain is built from TRBV7-3 and TRBJ2-7; the match to TRBD2 covers 16 bases. With 5 bases clipped from V and 4 bases from J, the junction kept 14 bases outside the gene matches. The CDR3 runs to 19 residues. The germline gives CDR1 SGHTA, CDR2 FQGTGA. The CDR3 here is CASSVGPGTSGRAKYEQYF. The CDR3 coding sequence is TGTGCCAGCAGCGTAGGACCCGGGACTAGCGGGAGGGCTAAGTACGAGCAGTACTTC.

This chain links TRBV19 with TRBJ1-5, with 8 positions matching TRBD1. Germline assignment: CDR1 LNHDA and CDR2 SQIVND (reference sequence). Trimming removed 5 bases from V and 2 bases from J; junction bases left unmatched: 8. This CDR3 is built from 16 residues. For the CDR3, the DNA is TGTGCCAGTAGTCGGACAGGGCTTGATGGCAATCAGCCCCAGCATTTT. Its translation is CASSRTGLDGNQPQHF.

This clone occurred once. The V call is TRBV7-9, the J call TRBJ2-1, with 10 bases aligning to TRBD2. With V trimmed by 5 bases and J by 8 bases, 15 bases remained unmatched. CDR3 length equals 17 residues. Germline V gene data show CDR1 as SEHNR and CDR2 as FQNEAQ (reference sequence). The CDR3 region has the DNA TGTGCCAGCAGCCCCCGCCCCTCCAGCGGGAGGGCCCATGAGCAGTTCTTC. It translates to CASSPRPSSGRAHEQFF.

This clone has a single count. The chain uses TRBV28 and TRBJ1-2, with TRBD1 matching 8 bases. This CDR3 is 15 amino acids long. Trimming took 10 bases from V and 4 from J; bases not matched to a gene: 14. Germline CDR1 MDHEN, CDR2 SYDVKM. CDR3 residues: CATRRSWTGFYGYTF. The DNA of the CDR3 is TGTGCCACCCGAAGATCTTGGACAGGGTTCTATGGCTACACCTTC.

This chain links TRBV10-3 with TRBJ1-6, with D possibly being TRBD1 (5 bases). The ends were cut back, 8 bases at V and 7 bases at J, with 12 bases in the middle. CDR1 is ENHRY, CDR2 SYGVKD, per germline. There are 13 residues in the CDR3. The CDR3 region has the DNA TGTGCCATCTCGGACACAATAAATTCACCCCTCCACTTT. Translating it yields CAISDTINSPLHF.

This clone was seen more than once but under ten times. The V gene is TRBV7-9, the J gene TRBJ1-6; D ambiguous. V was shortened by 5 bases and J by 10 bases, with 18 bases between the two germline ends. There are 15 residues in the CDR3. Per germline, CDR1 SEHNR and CDR2 FQNEAQ (reference sequence). DNA for the CDR3: TGTGCCAGCAGCCAAGGACGGGCTACGGGATCACCCCTCCACTTT. Translating gives CASSQGRATGSPLHF.

V is TRBV19 and J is TRBJ2-1; D gene uncertain. V was cut by 5 bases and J by 6 bases, with 8 bases left in between. The CDR3 totals 12 residues. From germline, CDR1 is LNHDA and CDR2 SQIVND (reference sequence). The CDR3 region is CASSVPGNEQFF. The CDR3 DNA follows: TGTGCCAGTAGTGTGCCAGGCAATGAGCAGTTCTTC.

CDR3 coding DNA: TGTGCCAGCACCATCACAGGGGCGAGCACCGGGGAGCTGTTTTTT. This translates into CASTITGASTGELFF. The chain carries TRBV7-3 and TRBJ2-2; TRBD1 agrees at 7 bases. The CDR3 has 15 amino acids. Trimming took 7 bases from V and 4 from J; bases not matched to a gene: 9. Germline lookup yields CDR1 SGHTA and CDR2 FQGTGA.